The present entry profiles one TCR beta chain with its context. Its antigen is undetermined. Trimming stripped 6 bases from V and 0 bases from J, with 8 bases between. Germline V gene data show CDR1 as LNHDA and CDR2 as SQIVND (reference sequence). The CDR3 length is 13 residues. This record comes from a study of cytotoxic CD8 clonotypes in ibrutinib-treated CLL. Background on the study: Patients attained around 25 partial and 2 complete responses; at median around 67 months, about 14 remained remitted while approximately 12 progressed. Whole-study results and caveats: In sustained-remission versus progressing patients, sampling times differed.

Libraries were prepared by immunoSEQ multiplex PCR; TCRdb keeps only in-frame clonotypes and omits some of them. The sample carries around 300,000 clones, 80% recorded once. The chain is built from TRBV19 and TRBJ1-1; D is unresolved. The sample here was PBMCs, taken before ibrutinib treatment. The clonotype originates from a human donor with chronic lymphocytic leukemia. The CDR3 loop is CASRSWVNTEAFF. The CDR3 DNA follows: TGTGCCAGTAGGTCTTGGGTGAACACTGAAGCTTTCTTT.